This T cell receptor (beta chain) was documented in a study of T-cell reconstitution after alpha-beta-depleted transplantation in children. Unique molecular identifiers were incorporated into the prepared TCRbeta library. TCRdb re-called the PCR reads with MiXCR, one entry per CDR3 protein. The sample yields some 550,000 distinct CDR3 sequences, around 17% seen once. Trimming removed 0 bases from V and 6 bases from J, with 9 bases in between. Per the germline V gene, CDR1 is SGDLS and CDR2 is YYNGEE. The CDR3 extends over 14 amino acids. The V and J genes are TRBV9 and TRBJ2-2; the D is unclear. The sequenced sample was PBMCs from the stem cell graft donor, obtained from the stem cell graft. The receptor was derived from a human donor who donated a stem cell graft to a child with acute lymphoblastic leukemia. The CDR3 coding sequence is TGTGCCAGCAGCGTAGTAGGTGGTCCCGGGGAGCTGTTTTTT. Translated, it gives CASSVVGGPGELFF.